These 21 T cell receptor beta chains were all obtained from the same sample, sequenced in a study of cytotoxic CD8 clonotypes in ibrutinib-treated CLL. Sequencing used immunoSEQ multiplex PCR; TCRdb keeps in-frame clones, though not all of them. The table includes 35,000 to 40,000 clones, approximately 45% detected once. This specimen consisted of PBMCs, obtained before ibrutinib treatment. These receptors all stem from a human donor with chronic lymphocytic leukemia.

The rearrangement uses TRBV5-1 and TRBJ2-5, with 10 nucleotides matching TRBD1. Germline CDR1 reads SGHRS; CDR2 reads YFSETQ. The ends lost 4 bases at V and 4 bases at J; junction bases unmatched: 7. This CDR3 region has 15 residues. The CDR3 region is CASSPRQGARETQYF. CDR3 nucleotide sequence: TGCGCCAGCAGCCCTAGACAGGGGGCGCGAGAGACCCAGTACTTC.

The J gene is TRBJ2-7, the V gene TRBV6-5; 9 nucleotides agree with TRBD1. The V gene end was trimmed by 3 bases and the J gene end by 0 bases; junction bases not matched to a gene: 6. The CDR3 is 16 residues long. Germline V gene data show CDR1 as MNHEY and CDR2 as SVGAGI. The CDR3 is CASSYGTGLRSYEQYF. The CDR3 DNA reads TGTGCCAGCAGTTATGGGACAGGGCTACGCTCCTACGAGCAGTACTTC.

V gene TRBV11-3 combines with J gene TRBJ2-7; 7 bases map to TRBD1. J lost 3 bases, V lost 5 bases, and 4 bases had no gene match. This CDR3 region has 13 residues. Germline V gene sequence: CDR1 SGHNT, CDR2 YENEEA. The DNA for the CDR3 is TGTGCCAGCAGCCCAGGGACAGACTACGAGCAGTACTTC. Translating it yields CASSPGTDYEQYF.

This clone was observed once. The chain carries TRBV5-1 and TRBJ1-4; no reliable D call. V was trimmed by 0 bases and J by 8 bases, leaving 8 bases between them. The CDR3 runs 13 residues. Germline-derived CDR1 and CDR2 are SGHRS and YFSETQ. The CDR3 region has the DNA TGCGCCAGCAGCTTGGTTGGGGAGGAAAAACTGTTTTTT. It yields the protein CASSLVGEEKLFF.

The chain carries TRBV29-1 and TRBJ1-1; 9 nucleotides align to TRBD1. The junction had 7 bases not matched to a gene; V was cut back by 5 bases and J by 3 bases. The CDR3 runs 14 residues. Germline V gene lookup returns CDR1 SQVTM and CDR2 ANQGSEA. CDR3: CSVPRTGADTEAFF. The CDR3 nucleotides read TGCAGCGTTCCCAGGACAGGGGCGGACACTGAAGCTTTCTTT.

The J gene is TRBJ2-5, the V gene TRBV2; D is possibly TRBD1 or TRBD2 (5 bases each). The CDR3 runs to 14 residues. V was pared by 4 bases and J by 1 base, with 10 bases between. Germline V gene sequence: CDR1 SNHLY, CDR2 FYNNEI. CDR3 bases: TGTGCCAGCAGTGTACCCGGGACCCAAGAGACCCAGTACTTC. This sequence encodes CASSVPGTQETQYF.

The chain is built from TRBV6-5 and TRBJ2-1; 12 positions agree with TRBD2. This CDR3 has 16 residues. Germline loops: CDR1 MNHEY, CDR2 SVGAGI. J lost 5 bases, V lost 4 bases, and 6 bases had no gene match. The CDR3 loop reads CASSLWTSGIDNEQFF. In DNA form, the CDR3 reads TGTGCCAGCAGTTTGTGGACTAGCGGGATAGACAATGAGCAGTTCTTC.

This clone occurred a few times. The J gene is TRBJ2-7, the V gene TRBV5-1; no definite D call. V lost 3 bases to trimming and J lost 4 bases, with 17 bases between them. Germline V gene lookup returns CDR1 SGHRS and CDR2 YFSETQ. The CDR3 has 15 residues. CDR3 coding DNA: TGCGCCAGCAGCTCCCTACCTACAACTGAGTACGAGCAGTACTTC. It is translated as CASSSLPTTEYEQYF.

This chain joins TRBV5-1 and TRBJ1-1; unclear D gene. The CDR3 spans 16 residues. V dropped 0 bases and J dropped 3 bases, with 15 bases sitting between them. Germline lookup yields CDR1 SGHRS and CDR2 YFSETQ. The DNA for the CDR3 is TGCGCCAGCAGCTTGGTCAGTAGCTTCACAGACACTGAAGCTTTCTTT. Translated: CASSLVSSFTDTEAFF.

This clone has only a few counts. The genes are TRBV9 and TRBJ1-6, with D maybe TRBD1 (5 bases). Germline V gene data show CDR1 as SGDLS and CDR2 as YYNGEE. This CDR3 comprises 14 residues. With 2 bases removed from V and 6 bases from J, the gap between germline ends came to 9 bases. CDR3 loop: CASSVQGTNSPLHF. The CDR3 coding sequence is TGTGCCAGCAGCGTCCAGGGTACTAATTCACCCCTCCACTTT.

There are a few counts of this clone. The V gene is TRBV19, the J gene TRBJ2-1; unclear D gene. V gave up 6 bases and J gave up 3 bases, with 12 bases separating them. The length of the CDR3 is 14 residues. Germline CDR1 is LNHDA and CDR2 is SQIVND (reference sequence). The CDR3 here is CASRLMVGYNEQFF. CDR3 DNA sequence: TGTGCCAGTAGGCTCATGGTTGGCTACAATGAGCAGTTCTTC.

The chain combines TRBV7-8 with TRBJ1-6; unclear D gene. This CDR3 spans 15 amino acids. CDR1 SGHVS and CDR2 FQNEAQ come from the germline V gene. V dropped 2 bases and J dropped 7 bases, with 12 bases sitting between them. The CDR3: CASSLWGFENSPLHF. Written as DNA, the CDR3 is TGTGCCAGCAGCTTATGGGGTTTCGAGAATTCACCCCTCCACTTT.

The V gene is TRBV30, the J gene TRBJ2-2; the D is unclear. Trimming took off 2 bases at V and 4 bases at J, with 5 bases between the two ends. The CDR3 runs to 12 residues. CDR1 GTSNPN and CDR2 SVGIG come from the germline V gene (reference sequence). CDR3 sequence (DNA): TGTGCCTGGAGTAAGGGCACCGGGGAGCTGTTTTTT. This translates into CAWSKGTGELFF. Full variable domain (remainder filled in from reference TRBV30 and TRBJ2-2): SQTIHQWPATLVQPVGSPLSLECTVEGTSNPNLYWYRQAAGRGLQLLFYSVGIGQISSEVPQNLSASRPQDRQFILSSKKLLLSDSGFYLCAWSKGTGELFFGEGSRLTVL.

The count of this clone is one. DNA for the CDR3: TGTGCCAGCAGTTCCCCCCCGAGAACCTCAGCAGGGTACAATCAGCCCCAGCATTTT. Encoded protein: CASSSPPRTSAGYNQPQHF. This sequence joins TRBV28 and TRBJ1-5, with D possibly TRBD1 on 5 matching bases. Germline V gene sequence: CDR1 MDHEN, CDR2 SYDVKM. The ends were cut back, 4 bases at V and 3 bases at J, with 25 bases in the middle. The CDR3 totals 19 residues. The whole variable domain, remainder taken from reference TRBV28 and TRBJ1-5, is DVKVTQSSRYLVKRTGEKVFLECVQDMDHENMFWYRQDPGLGLRLIYFSYDVKMKEKGDIPEGYSVSREKKERFSLILESASTNQTSMYLCASSSPPRTSAGYNQPQHFGDGTRLSIL.

This clone was seen a handful of times. The CDR3 loop is CASSLGMAGGSSYEQYF. CDR3 nucleotides: TGTGCCAGCAGCTTGGGTATGGCGGGGGGGAGCTCCTACGAGCAGTACTTC. The chain has TRBV5-4 and TRBJ2-7; 9 nucleotides line up with TRBD2. This CDR3 contains 17 residues. Per the germline V gene, CDR1 is SGHNT and CDR2 is YYREEE (reference sequence). J gave up 0 bases and V 0 bases, and 7 bases lay outside the gene matches.

The J gene is TRBJ1-4, the V gene TRBV19; no firm D call. CDR3 length: 16 amino acids. V dropped 6 bases and J dropped 0 bases, with 14 bases sitting between them. Looked up from germline, CDR1 is LNHDA and CDR2 is SQIVND (reference sequence). This chain's CDR3 is CASSQQQAATNEKLFF. The CDR3 nucleotides are TGTGCCAGTAGCCAACAGCAAGCAGCAACTAATGAAAAACTGTTTTTT.

This chain connects TRBV4-1 to TRBJ1-6; D unclear. The length of the CDR3 is 15 residues. Per germline, CDR1 MGHRA and CDR2 YSYEKL. Trimming took 0 bases from V and 5 from J, leaving 8 bases between them. CDR3: CASSQDGPNNSPLHF. The CDR3 coding sequence is TGCGCCAGCAGCCAAGATGGACCGAATAATTCACCCCTCCACTTT.

This clone appeared once. This CDR3 reads CASSLRTGHFEQYF. CDR3 DNA sequence: TGTGCCAGCAGCCTGCGGACAGGCCACTTCGAGCAGTACTTC. The chain recombines TRBV11-2 with TRBJ2-7; 7 nucleotides match TRBD1. Looked up from germline, CDR1 is SGHAT and CDR2 is FQNNGV. V shed 5 bases and J 6 bases; nucleotides not matched to a gene: 10. This CDR3 has 14 amino acids.

By share, this clone counts as medium-sized. The chain couples TRBV7-3 to TRBJ1-1; D not certain. Trimming stripped 0 bases from V and 4 bases from J, with 6 bases between. The germline gives CDR1 SGHTA, CDR2 FQGTGA. This CDR3 comprises 13 residues. The DNA of the CDR3 is TGTGCCAGCAGCTTAACGTTCGGCACTGAAGCTTTCTTT. Protein product: CASSLTFGTEAFF.

The chain joins TRBV5-6 to TRBJ2-2; no reliable D call. The germline V gene has CDR1 SGHDT and CDR2 YYEEEE. V was cut by 5 bases and J by 3 bases, with 23 bases left in between. The CDR3 has 18 residues. CDR3 loop: CASRSSNTLRRYTGELFF. The DNA for the CDR3 is TGTGCCAGCAGATCCAGCAACACCCTAAGGCGTTACACCGGGGAGCTGTTTTTT.

This clone has a handful of counts. The chain joins TRBV5-1 to TRBJ1-5; D uncertain. V was clipped by 0 bases and J by 0 bases, with 7 bases between them. CDR1 and CDR2 from the germline V gene are SGHRS and YFSETQ. The CDR3 spans 15 residues. The CDR3 nucleotides are TGCGCCAGCAGCTTGGACGCAGATAGCAATCAGCCCCAGCATTTT. It encodes CASSLDADSNQPQHF.